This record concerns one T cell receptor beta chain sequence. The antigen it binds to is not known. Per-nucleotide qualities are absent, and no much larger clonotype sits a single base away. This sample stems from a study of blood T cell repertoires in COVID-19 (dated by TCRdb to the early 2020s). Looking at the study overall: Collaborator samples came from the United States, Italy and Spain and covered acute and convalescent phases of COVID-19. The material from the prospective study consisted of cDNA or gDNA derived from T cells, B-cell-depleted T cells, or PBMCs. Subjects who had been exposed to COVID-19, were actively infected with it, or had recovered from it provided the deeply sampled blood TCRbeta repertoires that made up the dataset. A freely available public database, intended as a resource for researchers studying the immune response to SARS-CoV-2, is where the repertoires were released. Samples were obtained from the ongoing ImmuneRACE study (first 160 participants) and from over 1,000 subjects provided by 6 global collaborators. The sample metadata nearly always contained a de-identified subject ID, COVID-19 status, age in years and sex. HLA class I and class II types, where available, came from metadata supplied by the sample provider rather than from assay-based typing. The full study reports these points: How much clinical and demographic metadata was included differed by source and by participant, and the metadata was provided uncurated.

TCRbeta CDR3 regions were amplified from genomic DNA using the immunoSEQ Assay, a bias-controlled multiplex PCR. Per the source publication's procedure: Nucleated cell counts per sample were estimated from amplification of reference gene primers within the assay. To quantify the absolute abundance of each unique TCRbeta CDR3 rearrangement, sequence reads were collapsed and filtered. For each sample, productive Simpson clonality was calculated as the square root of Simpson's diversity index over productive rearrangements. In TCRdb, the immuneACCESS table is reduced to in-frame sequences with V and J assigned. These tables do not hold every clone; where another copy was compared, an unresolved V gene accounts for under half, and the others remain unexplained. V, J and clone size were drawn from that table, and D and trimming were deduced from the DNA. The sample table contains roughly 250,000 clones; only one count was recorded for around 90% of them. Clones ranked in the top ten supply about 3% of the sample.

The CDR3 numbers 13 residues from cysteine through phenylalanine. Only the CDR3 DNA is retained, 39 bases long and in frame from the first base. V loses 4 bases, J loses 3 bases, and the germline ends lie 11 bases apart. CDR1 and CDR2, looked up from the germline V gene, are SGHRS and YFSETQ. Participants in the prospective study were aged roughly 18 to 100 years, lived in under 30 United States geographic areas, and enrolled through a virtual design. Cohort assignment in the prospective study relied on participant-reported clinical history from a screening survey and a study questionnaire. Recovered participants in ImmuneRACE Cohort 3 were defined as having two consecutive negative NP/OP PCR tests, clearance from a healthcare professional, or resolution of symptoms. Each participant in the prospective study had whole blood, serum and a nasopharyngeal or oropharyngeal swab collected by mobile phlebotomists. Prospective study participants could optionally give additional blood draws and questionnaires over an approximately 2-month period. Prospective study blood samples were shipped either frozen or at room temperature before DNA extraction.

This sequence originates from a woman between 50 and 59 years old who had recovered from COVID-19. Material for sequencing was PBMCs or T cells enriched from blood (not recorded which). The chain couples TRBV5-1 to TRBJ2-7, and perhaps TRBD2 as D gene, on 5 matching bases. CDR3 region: CASSLLGLYEQYF. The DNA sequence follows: TGCGCCAGCAGCCTACTAGGTCTCTACGAGCAGTACTTC.